The 12 T cell receptor beta chains below were found in one sample sequenced in a study of molecular identifiers for immune sequencing clone quantification. TCRdb analysed the PCR reads with MiXCR anew, one entry per CDR3 protein. The profile shows hundreds of thousands of distinct CDR3 sequences, just under 20% of them singletons. Input material: naive CD8+ T cells from blood, with Jurkat cell RNA spiked in. The subset is: FACS-sorted CD8+CD4-CCR7+CD45RA+ naive T cells. These receptors were obtained from a human donor in good health. Some libraries in this study had Jurkat cell RNA spiked in.

This clonotype was observed at least ten times. The chain recombines TRBV27 with TRBJ2-3; 8 bases align to TRBD1. The CDR3 contains 16 residues. With V trimmed by 5 bases and J by 6 bases, 13 bases remained unmatched. Germline CDR1 and CDR2: MNHEY and SMNVEV (reference sequence). CDR3 coding DNA: TGTGCCAGCAGTCCTCCCCGGACAGGGAGGTGGGATACGCAGTATTTT. Translating gives CASSPPRTGRWDTQYF.

To note about this clonotype: One base away lies a much larger clone, so this may be a sequencing read error. In this CDR3 the conserved last residue, phenylalanine or tryptophan, is missing, so a read error is likely. The genes are TRBV7-6 and TRBJ1-4; possibly TRBD1 for D (6 bases). CDR1 SGHVS and CDR2 FNYEAQ come from the germline V gene. The CDR3 is 17 residues long. The V gene lost 1 base and the J gene lost 0 bases, with 12 bases spanning the gap. This chain's CDR3 is CASSLDHPGATNEKLFL. The CDR3 bases are TGTGCCAGCAGCTTAGATCACCCAGGGGCAACTAATGAAAAACTGTTTCTT.

Many counts were recorded for this clonotype. V is TRBV5-6 and J is TRBJ2-5; unclear D gene. Trimming stripped 1 base from V and 4 bases from J, with 2 bases between. The germline V gene has CDR1 SGHDT and CDR2 YYEEEE. CDR3 size: 11 residues. The CDR3: CASSLLETQYF. For the CDR3, the DNA is TGTGCCAGCAGCTTGTTAGAGACCCAGTACTTC.

There are many counts of this clonotype. This chain connects TRBV20-1 to TRBJ2-5; D is perhaps TRBD1 (6 bases). CDR1 and CDR2 (germline): DFQATT, SNEGSKA (reference sequence). V was clipped by 2 bases and J by 4 bases, with 20 bases between them. This CDR3 region has 16 residues. The DNA of the CDR3 is TGCAGTGCTAGACCCGACGGGGAAGGGGGTAGAGAGACCCAGTACTTC. Its translation is CSARPDGEGGRETQYF.

V usage is TRBV19 and J usage is TRBJ2-7; D is perhaps TRBD1 (6 bases). Germline lookup yields CDR1 LNHDA and CDR2 SQIVND (reference sequence). CDR3 size: 15 residues. V shed 1 base and J shed 0 bases, with 10 bases lying between them. In DNA form, the CDR3 reads TGTGCCAGTAGTATAGCGTCAGGGGCCTCCTACGAGCAGTACTTC. As protein: CASSIASGASYEQYF.

This clonotype was picked up many times. The genes are TRBV6-5 and TRBJ1-3; the D is unclear. This CDR3 has 13 amino acids. Looked up from germline, CDR1 is MNHEY and CDR2 is SVGAGI. The ends were cut back, 4 bases at V and 0 bases at J, with 4 bases in the middle. This CDR3 reads CASSLTSGNTIYF. For the CDR3, the DNA is TGTGCCAGCAGTTTGACCTCTGGAAACACCATATATTTT.

This clonotype was observed a handful of times. The rearrangement joins TRBV7-2 to TRBJ2-7; TRBD1 might be the D (5 bases). Looked up from germline, CDR1 is SGHTA and CDR2 is FQGNSA. This CDR3 is built from 14 residues. V was pared by 1 base and J by 3 bases, with 10 bases between. The chain's CDR3 is CASSLVGRDYEQYF. In DNA, the CDR3 is TGTGCCAGCAGCTTAGTAGGCAGGGACTACGAGCAGTACTTC.

With respect to this clonotype: A read error may be the cause here, since a much bigger clone is one base away. The chain is built from TRBV6-2 or TRBV6-3 and TRBJ1-1; D is unclear. Germline V CDR1 and CDR2: MNHEY, SVGEGT. The CDR3 is 14 amino acids. Trimming removed 4 bases at V and 0 bases at J, with 9 bases between. CDR3 in DNA: TGTGCCAGCAGTTGCGTCAGCATGAACACTGAAGCTTTCTTT. Translation: CASSCVSMNTEAFF.

The sample holds many counts of this clonotype. The chain combines TRBV5-5 with TRBJ2-3, with D hard to call. This CDR3 spans 12 amino acids. Germline CDR1 reads SGHKS; CDR2 reads YYEKEE (reference sequence). The ends were cut back, 4 bases at V and 3 bases at J, with 6 bases in the middle. The CDR3 here is CASSHMTDTQYF. CDR3 nucleotides: TGTGCCAGCAGCCACATGACAGATACGCAGTATTTT.

This clonotype was counted at least ten times. The CDR3 bases are TGTGCCAGCAGCGTAGGAGACAGCACTGAAGCTTTCTTT. Translated, it gives CASSVGDSTEAFF. The chain has TRBV9 and TRBJ1-1; D is perhaps TRBD1 (5 bases). Trimming took 0 bases from V and 4 from J, leaving 7 bases between them. Germline V gene data show CDR1 as SGDLS and CDR2 as YYNGEE. The CDR3 covers 13 residues. The full variable domain, with the rest looked up from reference TRBV9 and TRBJ1-1, is DSGVTQTPKHLITATGQRVTLRCSPRSGDLSVYWYQQSLDQGLQFLIQYYNGEERAKGNILERFSAQQFPDLHSELNLSSLELGDSALYFCASSVGDSTEAFFGQGTRLTVV.

In its sample, this clonotype was seen many times. The gene calls are TRBV6-6 and TRBJ2-1; 9 bases match TRBD2. The CDR3 loop spans 14 amino acids. Per the germline V gene, CDR1 is MNHNY and CDR2 is SVGAGI (reference sequence). Trimming took 6 bases from V and 5 from J; bases not matched to a gene: 5. DNA for the CDR3: TGTGCCAGCAGAGGACTAGCGAAGGACAATGAGCAGTTCTTC. Translating gives CASRGLAKDNEQFF.

This clonotype was detected ten times or more. The chain joins TRBV19 to TRBJ1-4; D perhaps matches TRBD1 (5 bases). Trimming removed 5 bases at V and 0 bases at J, with 10 bases between. From germline, CDR1 is LNHDA and CDR2 SQIVND (reference sequence). The CDR3 length is 15 residues. CDR3 protein: CASSPDIATNEKLFF. CDR3 in DNA: TGTGCCAGTAGTCCGGACATTGCAACTAATGAAAAACTGTTTTTT.